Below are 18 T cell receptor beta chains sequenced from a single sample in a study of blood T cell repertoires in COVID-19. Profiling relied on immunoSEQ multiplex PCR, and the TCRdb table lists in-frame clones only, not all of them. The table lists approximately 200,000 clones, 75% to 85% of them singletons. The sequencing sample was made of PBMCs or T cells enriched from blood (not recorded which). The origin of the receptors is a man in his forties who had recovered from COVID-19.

The CDR3 is CASSKQVNTSPLHF. The CDR3 DNA reads TGTGCCAGCAGTAAACAGGTTAACACTTCACCCCTCCACTTT. V and J are TRBV6-2 or TRBV6-3 and TRBJ1-6; possible D gene TRBD1, 5 bases. CDR1 is MNHEY, CDR2 SVGEGT, per germline. The ends were cut back, 5 bases at V and 9 bases at J, with 14 bases in the middle. This CDR3 has 14 residues.

The CDR3 region is CASRRDLVRSEQYF. CDR3 DNA sequence: TGTGCCAGCAGACGGGACTTAGTGCGCTCCGAGCAGTACTTC. This rearrangement joins TRBV6-5 to TRBJ2-7; D is perhaps TRBD2 (6 bases). The V gene lost 6 bases and the J gene lost 6 bases, with 18 bases spanning the gap. The V gene's germline CDR1 is MNHEY and CDR2 SVGAGI. The CDR3 consists of 14 residues.

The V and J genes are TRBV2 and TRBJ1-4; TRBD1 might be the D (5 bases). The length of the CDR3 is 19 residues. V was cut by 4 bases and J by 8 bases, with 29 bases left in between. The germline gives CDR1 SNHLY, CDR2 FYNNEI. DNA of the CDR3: TGTGCCAGCAGTGTCGATCGGTCAAGGGTTCGGGGGAGGAAAGAAAAACTGTTTTTT. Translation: CASSVDRSRVRGRKEKLFF.

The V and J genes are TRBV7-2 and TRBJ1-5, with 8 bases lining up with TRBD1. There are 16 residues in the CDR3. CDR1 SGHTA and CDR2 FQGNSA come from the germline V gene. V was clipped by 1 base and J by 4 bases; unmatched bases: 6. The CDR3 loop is CASSLGGQGRNQPQHF. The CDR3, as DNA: TGTGCCAGCAGCTTAGGAGGACAGGGAAGGAATCAGCCCCAGCATTTT.

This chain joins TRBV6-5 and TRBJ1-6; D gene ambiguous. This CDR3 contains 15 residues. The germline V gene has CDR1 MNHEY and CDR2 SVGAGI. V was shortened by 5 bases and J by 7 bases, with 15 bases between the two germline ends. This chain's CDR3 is CASSRTGVQNSPLHF. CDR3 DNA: TGTGCCAGCAGTCGGACCGGGGTCCAGAATTCACCCCTCCACTTT.

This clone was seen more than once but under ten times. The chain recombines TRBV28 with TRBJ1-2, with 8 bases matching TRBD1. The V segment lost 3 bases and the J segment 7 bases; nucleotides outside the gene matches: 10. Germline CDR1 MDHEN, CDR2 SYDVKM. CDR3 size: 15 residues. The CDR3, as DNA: TGTGCCAGCAGTTTTGGGGCAGGGGGCTTGAGTGGCTACACCTTC. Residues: CASSFGAGGLSGYTF.

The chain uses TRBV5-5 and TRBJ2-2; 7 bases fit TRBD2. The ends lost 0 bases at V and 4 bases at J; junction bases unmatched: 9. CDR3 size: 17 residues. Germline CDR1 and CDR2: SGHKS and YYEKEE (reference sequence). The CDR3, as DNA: TGTGCCAGCAGCTTGGGGGATAGGCGGGAGATCACCGGGGAGCTGTTTTTT. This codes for CASSLGDRREITGELFF.

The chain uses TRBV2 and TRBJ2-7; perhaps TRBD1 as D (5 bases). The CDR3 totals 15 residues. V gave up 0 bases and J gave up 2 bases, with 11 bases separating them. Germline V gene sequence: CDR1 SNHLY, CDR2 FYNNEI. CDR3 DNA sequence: TGTGCCAGCAGTGAAGCGTGGCAGGGTACCTACGAGCAGTACTTC. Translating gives CASSEAWQGTYEQYF.

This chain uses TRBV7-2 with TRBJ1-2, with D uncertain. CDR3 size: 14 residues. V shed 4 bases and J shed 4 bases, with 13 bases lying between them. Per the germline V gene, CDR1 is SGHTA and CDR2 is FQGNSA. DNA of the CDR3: TGTGCCAGCAGCTCCACAGTACGCTCCTATGGCTACACCTTC. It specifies CASSSTVRSYGYTF.

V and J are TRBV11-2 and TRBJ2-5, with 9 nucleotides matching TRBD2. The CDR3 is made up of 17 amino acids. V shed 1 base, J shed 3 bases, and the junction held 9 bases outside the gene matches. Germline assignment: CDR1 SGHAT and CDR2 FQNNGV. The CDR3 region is CASSLVVASGAKETQYF. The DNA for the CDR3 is TGTGCCAGCAGCTTAGTAGTAGCTAGCGGGGCAAAAGAGACCCAGTACTTC.

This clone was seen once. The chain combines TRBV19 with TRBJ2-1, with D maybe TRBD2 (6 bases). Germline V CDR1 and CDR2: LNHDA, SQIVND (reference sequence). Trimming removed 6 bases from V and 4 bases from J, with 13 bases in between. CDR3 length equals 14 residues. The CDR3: CASRQAGRYNEQFF. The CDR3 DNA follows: TGTGCCAGTAGACAAGCGGGTAGATACAATGAGCAGTTCTTC.

CDR3 protein: CASMGLAGGLGEGETQYF. CDR3 coding DNA: TGCGCCAGCATGGGACTAGCGGGGGGTCTGGGGGAAGGAGAGACCCAGTACTTC. The J gene is TRBJ2-5, the V gene TRBV10-2; TRBD2 matches 15 bases. Unmatched junction bases numbered 13, after V lost 7 bases and J lost 4 bases. Germline CDR1 is WSHSY and CDR2 is SAAADI. The CDR3 spans 18 residues.

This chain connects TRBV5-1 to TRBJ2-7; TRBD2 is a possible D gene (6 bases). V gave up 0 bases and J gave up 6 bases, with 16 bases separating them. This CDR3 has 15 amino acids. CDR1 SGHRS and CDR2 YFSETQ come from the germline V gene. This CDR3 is CASSLEGREVTEQYF. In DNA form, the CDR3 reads TGCGCCAGCAGCTTGGAGGGCAGGGAGGTGACCGAGCAGTACTTC. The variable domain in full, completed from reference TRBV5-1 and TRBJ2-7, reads KAGVTQTPRYLIKTRGQQVTLSCSPISGHRSVSWYQQTPGQGLQFLFEYFSETQRNKGNFPGRFSGRQFSNSRSEMNVSTLELGDSALYLCASSLEGREVTEQYFGPGTRLTVT.

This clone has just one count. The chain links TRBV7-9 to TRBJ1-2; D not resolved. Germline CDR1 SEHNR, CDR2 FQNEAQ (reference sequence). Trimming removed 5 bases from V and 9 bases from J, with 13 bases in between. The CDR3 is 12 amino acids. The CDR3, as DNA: TGTGCCAGCAGCGGGGAGGGCCTGAGCTACACCTTC. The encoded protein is CASSGEGLSYTF.

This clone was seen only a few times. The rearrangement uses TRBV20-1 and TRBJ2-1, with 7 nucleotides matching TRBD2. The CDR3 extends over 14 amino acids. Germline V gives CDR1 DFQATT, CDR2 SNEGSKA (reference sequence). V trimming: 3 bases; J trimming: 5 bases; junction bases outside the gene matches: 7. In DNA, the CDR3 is TGCAGTGCTAGTCCGGCTAGCGGAAACAATGAGCAGTTCTTC. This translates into CSASPASGNNEQFF.

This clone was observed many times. The CDR3 nucleotides read TGTGCCAGCAGCCAAGTTCGGCACGGGGGATACTCCTACGAGCAGTACTTC. This gives the protein CASSQVRHGGYSYEQYF. V usage is TRBV4-2 and J usage is TRBJ2-7, with TRBD2 as a possible D gene (6 bases). From germline, CDR1 is LGHNA and CDR2 YNFKEQ. V was clipped by 1 base and J by 0 bases, with 16 bases between them. The CDR3 totals 17 residues.

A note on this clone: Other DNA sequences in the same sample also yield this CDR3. CDR3 protein: CASSIGGNQPQHF. The CDR3 DNA reads TGTGCCAGTAGTATTGGCGGGAATCAGCCCCAGCATTTT. The chain couples TRBV19 to TRBJ1-5; D is uncertain. The germline V gene encodes CDR1 LNHDA and CDR2 SQIVND (reference sequence). The CDR3 totals 13 residues. V gave up 3 bases and J gave up 4 bases, with 7 bases separating them.

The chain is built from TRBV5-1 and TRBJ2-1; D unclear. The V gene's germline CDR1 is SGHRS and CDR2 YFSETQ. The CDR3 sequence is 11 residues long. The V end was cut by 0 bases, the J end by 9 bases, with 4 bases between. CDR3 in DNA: TGCGCCAGCAGCTTGGTGGCTGAGCAGTTCTTC. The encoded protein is CASSLVAEQFF.